This TCR beta chain appears in the sequencing data of a study of T-cell memory formation after mild COVID-19 (TCRdb year 2021). Looking at the study overall: TCR sequence clusters from the two donors were found to be largely donor specific. Two young, previously healthy adult volunteers made up the cohort, one male and one female. Longitudinal TCRalpha and TCRbeta repertoire sequencing tracked T-cell clones expanding and contracting after mild COVID-19 in a couple of donors. The paper as a whole reports these results and caveats: The study covered only two mild cases, and larger cohorts including severe cases with pre-infection samples were considered necessary. Balanced CD4/CD8 phenotypes were observed for clones contracting from day 15 to 85, whereas a bias towards CD4+ was observed for a second wave of clones expanding from day 15 to 37. Whether the second-wave clones peaking on day 37 were SARS-CoV-2 specific was not confirmed. The detection of some responding clones in pre-infection memory suggests that pre-existing cross-reactive memory T cells joined the SARS-CoV-2 response. Contracting CD4+ clones turned up mainly in the CM and EM memory subsets, whereas EMRA was where CD8+ clones were enriched.

Sequencing instrument: Illumina NovaSeq 6000. cDNA libraries for TCRalpha and TCRbeta were prepared by 5'RACE using constant-segment primers, with sample barcodes and unique molecular identifiers added. RNA was extracted from every sample with Trizol reagent. The libraries were amplified in two PCR steps, and the second step added a second sample barcode and Illumina TruSeq adapters. Libraries were sequenced on an Illumina NovaSeq with 2 x 150 bp paired-end reads. The authors' pipeline ran thus. Reads were demultiplexed and collapsed into UMI-guided consensus sequences with migec v1.2.7. Using mixcr v2.1.11, UMI consensuses were aligned to TRA and TRB V and J templates and then assembled into clonotypes. A clonotype was counted as expanded or contracted only when both edgeR and NoisET called the clonotype significant, with the noise models trained on biological replicates. For edgeR calls, the thresholds were a false discovery rate-adjusted p below 0.01 and a log2 fold-change of 1. PCA with hierarchical clustering of max-normalized trajectories of the 1000 most abundant clonotypes was used as exploratory dynamics analysis. Separately sequenced CD4+ and CD8+ repertoires were used to assign the CD4 or CD8 phenotype of responding clones. The raw public reads went through TCRdb reprocessing: fastp at Q25, MiXCR clone calling, in-frame beta chains kept. All rows with the same CDR3 protein become a single entry with the most common DNA and genes. The V and J calls come from TCRdb's annotation, not from the publication. For this sample there are more than 100,000 distinct CDR3 sequences; 15% to 20% appear just once. Approximately 5.5% of the sample goes to the ten largest clones.

Ficoll-Paque density gradient centrifugation was used to isolate PBMCs. Worth noting for this clonotype: No antigen is known for it. No base quality values were provided; no much bigger clone lies one nucleotide off.

Spanning cysteine to phenylalanine, the CDR3 consists of 14 amino acids. The sequence is cut down to CDR3 DNA, 42 bases in frame from base 1. The germline V gene gives CDR1 as SGHRS and CDR2 as YFSETQ. The germline V end is reduced by 2 bases and the J end by 5 bases; junction bases left unmatched: 5. This sequence was found in a man in his late teens or twenties who had mild COVID-19 (a few samples of this study predate the infection). The sample titles of this study are shuffled in the database, so cell type and time point are left out; the donor was told from shared clones. The chain is encoded by TRBV5-1 joined to TRBJ2-3, and TRBD2 matches 7 of the central bases. The sample comprised PBMCs or a T cell subset sorted from them (not recorded which). The CDR3 loop reads CASSFSSGGDTQYF. The DNA is as follows: TGCGCCAGCAGCTTCTCTAGCGGTGGAGATACGCAGTATTTT.